Included here is one T cell receptor beta chain sequence, with context. Its antigen remains unknown. The data were taken from a study of cytotoxic CD8 clonotypes in ibrutinib-treated CLL. Study-level findings and limits: Sampling schedules were unmatched across sustained-remission and progressing patients. Clonality went higher at ibrutinib response and then dropped back toward baseline at progression.

The repertoire was sequenced with immunoSEQ multiplex PCR; TCRdb's copy has only in-frame clones and lacks some. Of around 310,000 clones listed, more than 65% are singletons. The germline V gene encodes CDR1 MGHRA and CDR2 YSYEKL. V was shortened by 5 bases and J by 3 bases, with 10 bases between the two germline ends. The CDR3 length is 14 residues. The receptor was derived from a human donor with chronic lymphocytic leukemia. The source material was PBMCs, sampled before ibrutinib treatment. This chain connects TRBV4-1 to TRBJ2-2; D gene ambiguous. The CDR3 is CASSVSVYTGELFF. The CDR3 bases are TGCGCCAGCAGCGTCTCGGTATACACCGGGGAGCTGTTTTTT.